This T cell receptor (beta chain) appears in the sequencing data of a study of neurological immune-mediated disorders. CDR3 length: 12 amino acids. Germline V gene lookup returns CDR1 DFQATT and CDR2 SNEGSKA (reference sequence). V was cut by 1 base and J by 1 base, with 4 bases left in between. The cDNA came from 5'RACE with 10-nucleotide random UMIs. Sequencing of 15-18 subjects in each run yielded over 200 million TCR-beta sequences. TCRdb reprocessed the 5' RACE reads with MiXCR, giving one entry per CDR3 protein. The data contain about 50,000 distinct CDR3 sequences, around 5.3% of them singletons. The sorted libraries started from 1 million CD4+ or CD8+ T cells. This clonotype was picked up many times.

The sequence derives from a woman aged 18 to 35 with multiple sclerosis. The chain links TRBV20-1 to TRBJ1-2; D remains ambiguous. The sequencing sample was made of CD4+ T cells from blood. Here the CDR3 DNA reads TGCAGTGCTAGAGGGAGTAACTATGGCTACACCTTC. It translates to CSARGSNYGYTF.